One and the same sample provided the 8 T cell receptor beta chains below, sequenced in a study of blood T cell repertoires in COVID-19. Using immunoSEQ multiplex PCR, the repertoire was profiled, and TCRdb retains in-frame clones only, with some absent. The profile shows almost 400,000 clones, around nine tenths of them singletons. The sample was PBMCs or T cells enriched from blood (not recorded which). The receptors come from a woman in her thirties who had recovered from COVID-19.

CDR3 amino acids: CSVLGRALDGYTF. For the CDR3, the DNA is TGCAGCGTTCTCGGCAGGGCCTTAGACGGCTACACCTTC. The chain uses TRBV29-1 and TRBJ1-2; D is perhaps TRBD1 (5 bases). In germline, CDR1 is SQVTM, CDR2 ANQGSEA. Trimming stripped 5 bases from V and 8 bases from J, with 18 bases between. The CDR3 is 13 residues long.

The genes are TRBV5-1 and TRBJ2-7; 7 bases align to TRBD2. Germline V gene data show CDR1 as SGHRS and CDR2 as YFSETQ. CDR3 length: 16 residues. V lost 0 bases and J lost 0; bases outside the gene matches: 6. The DNA of the CDR3 is TGCGCCAGCAGCTTGGCGGGCGGGAGCTACTCCTACGAGCAGTACTTC. This codes for CASSLAGGSYSYEQYF.

The V gene is TRBV6-1, the J gene TRBJ1-1; D not certain. V was pared by 1 base and J by 2 bases, with 14 bases between. Per the germline V gene, CDR1 is MNHNS and CDR2 is SASEGT. The CDR3 is 16 residues long. CDR3 protein: CASSEGWRSVNTEAFF. The CDR3 DNA is TGTGCCAGCAGTGAAGGTTGGAGATCAGTAAACACTGAAGCTTTCTTT.

Here the CDR3 DNA reads TGTGCCAGCAGCAATTGCTCGACAGGGGGCACGGGAAACACCATATATTTT. It yields the protein CASSNCSTGGTGNTIYF. This chain connects TRBV21-1 to TRBJ1-3; TRBD1, the D gene given by the table, was not confirmed from the DNA. TRBV21-1 is reported as a pseudogene. The CDR3 length is 17 residues.

This clone was counted once. The chain joins TRBV6-6 to TRBJ1-3, with 10 bases that match TRBD1. With 6 bases clipped from V and 3 bases from J, the junction kept 17 bases outside the gene matches. The germline V gene has CDR1 MNHNY and CDR2 SVGAGI (reference sequence). The CDR3 spans 19 residues. This CDR3 reads CASSYLQPGQGRDGNTIYF. The CDR3 nucleotides read TGTGCCAGCAGCTACCTTCAACCGGGACAGGGGAGAGATGGAAACACCATATATTTT.

The chain is built from TRBV12-2 and TRBJ2-7; TRBD1 is the table's D call and was not checked against the DNA. TRBV12-2 is a pseudogene locus. The CDR3 is made up of 16 amino acids. The CDR3 DNA sequence: TGTGCAAGTCGCTCCATAAGGGACATGAGCTCCTACGAGCAGTACTTC. Its protein is CASRSIRDMSSYEQYF.

The chain carries TRBV7-9 and TRBJ1-4, with D unresolved. There are 14 residues in the CDR3. V lost 5 bases and J 2 bases, leaving 9 bases between the germline ends. The V gene's germline CDR1 is SEHNR and CDR2 FQNEAQ (reference sequence). The CDR3, as DNA: TGTGCCAGCAGCCCGGGGAGCACTAATGAAAAACTGTTTTTT. Its protein is CASSPGSTNEKLFF.

V gene TRBV11-2 combines with J gene TRBJ1-2; 7 nucleotides match TRBD1. The germline CDR1 and CDR2 sequences are SGHAT and FQNNGV. V shed 6 bases, J shed 3 bases, and the junction held 10 bases outside the gene matches. This CDR3 is 15 amino acids long. The CDR3 DNA sequence: TGTGCCAGCAGTTCTAAAAGGGGGCAGGACTATGGCTACACCTTC. The encoded protein is CASSSKRGQDYGYTF.